This section outlines one T cell receptor beta chain sequence together with its context. Its antigen is still unknown. This specimen includes other DNA sequences encoding the same CDR3. The data derive from a study of shared clonotypes between healthy human individuals. This table comes from immunoSEQ multiplex PCR, and its TCRdb copy is limited to in-frame clones, with some not included. The data hold nearly 1,000,000 clones, with over 60% observed a single time. Study-level findings and limits: Only a few donors were included, so the genetic and exposure-history diversity represented was limited. Naive subsets usually exceeded memory subsets in estimated richness.

This clonotype was sampled from a man aged 18 to 30 in good health. The specimen sequenced was memory CD4+ T cells sorted from blood. Subset: CD45RA-negative fraction.

CDR3 sequence: CASSGPDSPLHF. The CDR3 DNA follows: TGTGCCAGCAGCGGGCCGGACTCACCCCTCCACTTT. The chain uses TRBV5-4 and TRBJ1-6; no clear D gene. The CDR3 extends over 12 amino acids. Germline V gene sequence: CDR1 SGHNT, CDR2 YYREEE (reference sequence). Trimming cost V 4 bases and J 10 bases, with 9 bases left between them. The full variable domain, with the rest looked up from reference TRBV5-4 and TRBJ1-6, is ETGVTQSPTHLIKTRGQQVTLRCSSQSGHNTVSWYQQALGQGPQFIFQYYREEENGRGNFPPRFSGLQFPNYSSELNVNALELDDSALYLCASSGPDSPLHFGNGTRLTVT.